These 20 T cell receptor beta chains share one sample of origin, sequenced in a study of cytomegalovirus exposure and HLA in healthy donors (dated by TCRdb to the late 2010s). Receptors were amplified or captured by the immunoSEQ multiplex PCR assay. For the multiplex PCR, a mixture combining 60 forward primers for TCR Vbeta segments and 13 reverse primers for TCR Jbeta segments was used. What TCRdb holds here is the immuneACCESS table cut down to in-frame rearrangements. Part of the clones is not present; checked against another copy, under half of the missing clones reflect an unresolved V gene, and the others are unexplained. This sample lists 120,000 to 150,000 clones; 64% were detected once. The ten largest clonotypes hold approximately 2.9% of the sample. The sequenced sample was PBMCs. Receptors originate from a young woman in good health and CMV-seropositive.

The CDR3: CASSSGSSGDLVLYEQYF. CDR3 nucleotide sequence: TGCGCCAGCAGCTCGGGCAGTAGCGGAGATCTAGTCTTATACGAGCAGTACTTC. V usage is TRBV5-1 and J usage is TRBJ2-7, with D possibly being TRBD2 (6 bases). Trimming pared 3 bases from V and 4 bases from J, leaving 26 bases between. In germline, CDR1 is SGHRS, CDR2 YFSETQ. The CDR3 runs to 18 residues.

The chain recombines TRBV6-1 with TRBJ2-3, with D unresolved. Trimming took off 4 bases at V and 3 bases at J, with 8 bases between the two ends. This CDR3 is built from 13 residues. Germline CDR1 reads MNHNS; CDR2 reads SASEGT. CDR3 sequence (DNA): TGTGCCAGCAGTGTTGAGAGAACAGATACGCAGTATTTT. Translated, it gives CASSVERTDTQYF.

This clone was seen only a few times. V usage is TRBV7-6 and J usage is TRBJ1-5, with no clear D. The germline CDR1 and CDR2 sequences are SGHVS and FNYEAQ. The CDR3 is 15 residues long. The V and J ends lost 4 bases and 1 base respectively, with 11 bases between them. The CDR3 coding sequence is TGTGCCAGCAGCTCTTATGCAGCGAGCAATCAGCCCCAGCATTTT. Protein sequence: CASSSYAASNQPQHF.

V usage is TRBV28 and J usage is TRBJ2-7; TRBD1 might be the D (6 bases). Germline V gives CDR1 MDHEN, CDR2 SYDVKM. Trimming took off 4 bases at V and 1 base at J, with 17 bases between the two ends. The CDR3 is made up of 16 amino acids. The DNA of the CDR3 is TGTGCCAGCAGTTCTCCTTCAGGGGCCCCATCCTACGAGCAGTACTTC. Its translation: CASSSPSGAPSYEQYF. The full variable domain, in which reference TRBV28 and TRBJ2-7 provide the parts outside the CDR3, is DVKVTQSSRYLVKRTGEKVFLECVQDMDHENMFWYRQDPGLGLRLIYFSYDVKMKEKGDIPEGYSVSREKKERFSLILESASTNQTSMYLCASSSPSGAPSYEQYFGPGTRLTVT.

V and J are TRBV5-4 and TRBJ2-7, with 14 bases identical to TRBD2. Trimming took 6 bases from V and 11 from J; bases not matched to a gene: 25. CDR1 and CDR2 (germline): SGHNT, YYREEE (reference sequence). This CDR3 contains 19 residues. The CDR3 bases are TGTGCCAGCACCCTCGGAGGGACTAGCGGGAGCAAGGCTAGGGGATCTGAGTACTTC. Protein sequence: CASTLGGTSGSKARGSEYF.

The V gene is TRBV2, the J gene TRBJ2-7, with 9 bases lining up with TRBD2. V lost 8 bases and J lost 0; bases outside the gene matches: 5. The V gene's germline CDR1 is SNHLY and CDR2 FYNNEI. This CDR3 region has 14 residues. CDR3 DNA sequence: TGTGCCAGCGTCCTAGCGGGGCTCTCCTACGAGCAGTACTTC. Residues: CASVLAGLSYEQYF.

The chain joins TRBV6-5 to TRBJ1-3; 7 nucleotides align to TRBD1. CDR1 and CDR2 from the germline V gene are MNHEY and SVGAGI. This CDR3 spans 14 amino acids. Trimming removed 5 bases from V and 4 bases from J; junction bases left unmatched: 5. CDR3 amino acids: CASSRGGSGNTIYF. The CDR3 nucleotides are TGTGCCAGCAGTCGAGGGGGCTCGGGAAACACCATATATTTT.

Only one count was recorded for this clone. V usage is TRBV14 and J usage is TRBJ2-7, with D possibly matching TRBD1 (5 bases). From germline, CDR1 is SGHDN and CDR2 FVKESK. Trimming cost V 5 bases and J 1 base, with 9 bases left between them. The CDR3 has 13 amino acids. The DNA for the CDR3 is TGTGCCAGCAGCGTAGGGGTGTCCTACGAGCAGTACTTC. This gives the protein CASSVGVSYEQYF.

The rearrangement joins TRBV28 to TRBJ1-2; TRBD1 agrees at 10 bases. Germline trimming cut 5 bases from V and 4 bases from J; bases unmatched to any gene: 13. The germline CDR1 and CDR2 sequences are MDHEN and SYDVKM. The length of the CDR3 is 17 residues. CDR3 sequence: CASSTPGTGVRRYGYTF. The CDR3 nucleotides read TGTGCCAGCAGTACACCTGGGACAGGGGTAAGGCGCTATGGCTACACCTTC.

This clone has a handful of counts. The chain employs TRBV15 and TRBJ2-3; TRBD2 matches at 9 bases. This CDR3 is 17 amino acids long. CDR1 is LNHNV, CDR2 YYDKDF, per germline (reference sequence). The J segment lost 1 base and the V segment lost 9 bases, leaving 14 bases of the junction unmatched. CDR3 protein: CATQSSGDARGTDTQYF. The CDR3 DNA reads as TGTGCCACTCAGTCTAGCGGGGACGCACGGGGCACAGATACGCAGTATTTT.

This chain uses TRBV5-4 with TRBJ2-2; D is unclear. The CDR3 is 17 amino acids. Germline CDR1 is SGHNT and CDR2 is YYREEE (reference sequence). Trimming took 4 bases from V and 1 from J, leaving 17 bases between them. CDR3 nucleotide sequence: TGTGCCAGCAGCCAAAAAAAACAGAGTGAGAACACCGGGGAGCTGTTTTTT. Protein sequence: CASSQKKQSENTGELFF.

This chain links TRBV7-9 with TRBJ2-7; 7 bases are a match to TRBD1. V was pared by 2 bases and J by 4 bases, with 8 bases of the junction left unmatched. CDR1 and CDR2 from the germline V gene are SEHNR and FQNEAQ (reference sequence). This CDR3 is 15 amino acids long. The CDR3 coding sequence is TGTGCCAGCAGCTTACGGGGTCAGGGGGAATACGAGCAGTACTTC. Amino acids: CASSLRGQGEYEQYF.

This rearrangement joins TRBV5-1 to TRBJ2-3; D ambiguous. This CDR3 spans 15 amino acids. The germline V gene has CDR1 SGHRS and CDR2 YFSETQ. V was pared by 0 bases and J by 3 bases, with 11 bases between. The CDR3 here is CASSLAAVATDTQYF. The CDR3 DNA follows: TGCGCCAGCAGCTTGGCCGCGGTGGCTACAGATACGCAGTATTTT. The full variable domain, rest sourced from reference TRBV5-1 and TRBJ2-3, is KAGVTQTPRYLIKTRGQQVTLSCSPISGHRSVSWYQQTPGQGLQFLFEYFSETQRNKGNFPGRFSGRQFSNSRSEMNVSTLELGDSALYLCASSLAAVATDTQYFGPGTRLTVL.

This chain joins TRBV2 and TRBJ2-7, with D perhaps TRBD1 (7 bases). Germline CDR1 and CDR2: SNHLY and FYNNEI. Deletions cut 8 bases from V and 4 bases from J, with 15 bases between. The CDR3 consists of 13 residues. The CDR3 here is CASAGGKSYEQYF. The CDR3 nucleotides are TGTGCCAGCGCAGGGGGGAAGAGTTACGAGCAGTACTTC.

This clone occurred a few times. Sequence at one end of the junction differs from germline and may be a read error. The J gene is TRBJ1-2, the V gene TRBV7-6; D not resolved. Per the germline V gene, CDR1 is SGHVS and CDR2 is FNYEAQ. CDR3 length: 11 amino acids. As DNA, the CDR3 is TGTGCCAGCAGCTTAGGAGGGTTTTTCTACTTC. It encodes CASSLGGFFYF.

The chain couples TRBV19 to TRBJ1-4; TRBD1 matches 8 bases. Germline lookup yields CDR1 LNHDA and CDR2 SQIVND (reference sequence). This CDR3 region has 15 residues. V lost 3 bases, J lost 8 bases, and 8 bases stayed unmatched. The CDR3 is CASSIGQGEREKLFF. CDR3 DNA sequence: TGTGCCAGTAGTATCGGACAGGGTGAAAGGGAAAAACTGTTTTTT.

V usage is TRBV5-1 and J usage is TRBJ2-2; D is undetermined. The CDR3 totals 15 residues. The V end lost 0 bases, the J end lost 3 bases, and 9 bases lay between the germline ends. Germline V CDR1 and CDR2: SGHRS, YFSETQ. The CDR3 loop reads CASSLVSGDTGELFF. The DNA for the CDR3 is TGCGCCAGCAGCTTGGTATCCGGAGACACCGGGGAGCTGTTTTTT.

DNA for the CDR3: TGTGCCAGCAGTGAAGCATCGCAGGGACAAGAGACCCAGTACTTC. This gives the protein CASSEASQGQETQYF. The chain uses TRBV2 and TRBJ2-5, with a possible D match to TRBD1 (5 bases). Deletions cut 0 bases from V and 2 bases from J, with 10 bases between. Germline V gene data show CDR1 as SNHLY and CDR2 as FYNNEI. The CDR3 extends over 15 amino acids.

As DNA, the CDR3 is TGCAGCGTTGGCGGGGTAGGGTCCCCTGAAGCTTTCTTT. Translated, it gives CSVGGVGSPEAFF. This chain links TRBV29-1 with TRBJ1-1; D ambiguous. The CDR3 loop spans 13 amino acids. Germline assignment: CDR1 SQVTM and CDR2 ANQGSEA. Trimming removed 4 bases from V and 6 bases from J, with 15 bases in between.

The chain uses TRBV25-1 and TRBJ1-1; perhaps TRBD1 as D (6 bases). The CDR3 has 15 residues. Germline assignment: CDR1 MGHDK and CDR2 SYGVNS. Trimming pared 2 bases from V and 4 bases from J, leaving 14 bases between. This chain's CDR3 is CASSEIVGGATEAFF. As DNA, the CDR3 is TGTGCCAGCAGTGAAATTGTTGGGGGGGCCACTGAAGCTTTCTTT.